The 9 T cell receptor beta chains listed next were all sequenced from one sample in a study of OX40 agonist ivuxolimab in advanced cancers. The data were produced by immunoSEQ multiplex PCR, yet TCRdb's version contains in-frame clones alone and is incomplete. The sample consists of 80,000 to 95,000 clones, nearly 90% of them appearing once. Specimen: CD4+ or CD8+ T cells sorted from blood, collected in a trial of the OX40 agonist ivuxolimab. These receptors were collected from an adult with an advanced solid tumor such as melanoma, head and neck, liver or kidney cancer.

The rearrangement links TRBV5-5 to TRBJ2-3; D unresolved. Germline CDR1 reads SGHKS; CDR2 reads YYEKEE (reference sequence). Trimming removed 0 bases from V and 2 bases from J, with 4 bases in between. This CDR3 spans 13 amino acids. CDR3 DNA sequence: TGTGCCAGCAGCTTGGCTTCCACAGATACGCAGTATTTT. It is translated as CASSLASTDTQYF. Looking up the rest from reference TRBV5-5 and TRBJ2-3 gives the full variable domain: DAGVTQSPTHLIKTRGQQVTLRCSPISGHKSVSWYQQVLGQGPQFIFQYYEKEERGRGNFPDRFSARQFPNYSSELNVNALLLGDSALYLCASSLASTDTQYFGPGTRLTVL.

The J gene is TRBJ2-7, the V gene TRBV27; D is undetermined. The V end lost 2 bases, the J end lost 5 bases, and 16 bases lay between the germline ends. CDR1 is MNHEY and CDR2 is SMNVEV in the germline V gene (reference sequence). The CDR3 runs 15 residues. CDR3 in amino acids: CASSLTNGPTHEQYF. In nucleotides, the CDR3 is TGTGCCAGCAGTTTAACAAACGGCCCAACGCACGAGCAGTACTTC.

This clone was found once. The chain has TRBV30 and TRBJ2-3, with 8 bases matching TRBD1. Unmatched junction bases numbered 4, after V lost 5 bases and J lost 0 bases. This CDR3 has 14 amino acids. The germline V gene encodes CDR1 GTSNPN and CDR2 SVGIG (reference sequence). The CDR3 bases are TGTGCCTGGGACAGGGGCTTGAGCACAGATACGCAGTATTTT. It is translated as CAWDRGLSTDTQYF.

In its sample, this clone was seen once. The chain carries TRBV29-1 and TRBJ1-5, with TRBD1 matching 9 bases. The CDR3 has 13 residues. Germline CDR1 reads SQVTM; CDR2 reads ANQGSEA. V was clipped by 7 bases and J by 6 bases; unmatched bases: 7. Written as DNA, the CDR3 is TGCAGCGCTGCGGACAGGGGCGGTCAGCCCCAGCATTTT. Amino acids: CSAADRGGQPQHF.

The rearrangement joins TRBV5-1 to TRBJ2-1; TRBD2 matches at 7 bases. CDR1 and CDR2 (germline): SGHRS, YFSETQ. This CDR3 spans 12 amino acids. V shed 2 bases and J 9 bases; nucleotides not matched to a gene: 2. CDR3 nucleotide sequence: TGCGCCAGCAGCTTACGGGAGGCTGAGCAGTTCTTC. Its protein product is CASSLREAEQFF.

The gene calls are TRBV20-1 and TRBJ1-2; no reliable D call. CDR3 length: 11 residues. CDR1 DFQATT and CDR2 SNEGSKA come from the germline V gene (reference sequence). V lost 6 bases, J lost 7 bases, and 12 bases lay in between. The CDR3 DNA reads TGCAGTGCCGCTATAGCGGGTGGCTACACCTTC. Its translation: CSAAIAGGYTF.

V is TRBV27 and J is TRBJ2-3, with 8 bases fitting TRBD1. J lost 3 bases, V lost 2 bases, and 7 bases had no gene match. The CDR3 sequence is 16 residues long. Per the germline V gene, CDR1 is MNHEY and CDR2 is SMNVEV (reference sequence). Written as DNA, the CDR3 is TGTGCCAGCAGTTTAATGACAGGGGCAGGGACAGATACGCAGTATTTT. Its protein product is CASSLMTGAGTDTQYF.

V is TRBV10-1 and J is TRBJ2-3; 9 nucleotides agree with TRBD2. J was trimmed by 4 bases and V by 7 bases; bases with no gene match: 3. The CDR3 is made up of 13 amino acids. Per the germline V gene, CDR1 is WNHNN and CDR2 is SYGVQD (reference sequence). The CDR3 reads CASKAGGADTQYF. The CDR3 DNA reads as TGCGCCAGCAAGGCGGGGGGGGCAGATACGCAGTATTTT.

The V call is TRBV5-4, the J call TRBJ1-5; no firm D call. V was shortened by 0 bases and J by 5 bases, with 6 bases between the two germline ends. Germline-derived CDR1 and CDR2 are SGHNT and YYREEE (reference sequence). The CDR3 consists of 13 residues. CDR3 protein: CASSLDPDQPQHF. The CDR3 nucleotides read TGTGCCAGCAGCTTGGACCCTGATCAGCCCCAGCATTTT.